Here is one T cell receptor beta chain with its context. This specimen belongs to a study of CD8+ T cells in alopecia areata. Across the whole study: Once tofacitinib had been taken for 6 to 18 months, 6 months off drug followed.

Described treatment: oral pan-JAK inhibitor, 5-10 mg twice daily. RNA was isolated and reverse transcribed to cDNA, the sequencing template. The assay was immunoSEQ multiplex PCR, and TCRdb's table has in-frame clones only and misses some. The table records about 200,000 clones, roughly 64% of them present only once. The germline V gene has CDR1 SGHTA and CDR2 FQGTGA. With 6 bases removed from V and 3 bases from J, the gap between germline ends came to 8 bases. The CDR3 length is 13 residues. The sequence was collected from a human donor with alopecia areata. The gene calls are TRBV7-3 and TRBJ2-2; D is uncertain. Sequences were derived from CD4+ T cells sorted from blood, sampled at week 24, from a patient treated with tofacitinib. CDR3 sequence reads: CASSKVDTGELFF. The CDR3 coding sequence is TGTGCCAGCAGTAAAGTGGACACCGGGGAGCTGTTTTTT.